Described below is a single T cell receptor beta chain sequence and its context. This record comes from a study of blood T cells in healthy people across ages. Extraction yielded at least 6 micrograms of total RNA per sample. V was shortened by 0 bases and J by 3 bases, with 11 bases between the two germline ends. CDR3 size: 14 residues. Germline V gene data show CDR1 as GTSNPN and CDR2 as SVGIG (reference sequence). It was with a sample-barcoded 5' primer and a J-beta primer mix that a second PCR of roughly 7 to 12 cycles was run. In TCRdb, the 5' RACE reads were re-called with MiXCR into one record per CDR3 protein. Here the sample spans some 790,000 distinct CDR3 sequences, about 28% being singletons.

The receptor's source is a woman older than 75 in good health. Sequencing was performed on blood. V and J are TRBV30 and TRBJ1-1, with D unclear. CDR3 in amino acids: CAWSVGGLDTEAFF. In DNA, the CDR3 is TGTGCCTGGAGTGTAGGAGGGCTTGACACTGAAGCTTTCTTT.